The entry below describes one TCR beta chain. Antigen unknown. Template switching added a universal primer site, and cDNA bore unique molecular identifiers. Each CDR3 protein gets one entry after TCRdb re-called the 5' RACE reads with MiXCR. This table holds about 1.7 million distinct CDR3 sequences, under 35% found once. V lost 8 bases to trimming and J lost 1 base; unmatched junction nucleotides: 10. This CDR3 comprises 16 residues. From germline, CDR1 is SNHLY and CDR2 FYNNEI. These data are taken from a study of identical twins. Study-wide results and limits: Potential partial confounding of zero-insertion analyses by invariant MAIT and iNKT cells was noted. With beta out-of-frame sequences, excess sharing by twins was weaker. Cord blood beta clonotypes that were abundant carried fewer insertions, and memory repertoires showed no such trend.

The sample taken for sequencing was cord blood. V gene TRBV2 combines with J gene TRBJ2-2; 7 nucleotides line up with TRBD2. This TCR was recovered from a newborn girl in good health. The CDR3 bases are TGTGCCAGCTATGAACTAGCGCTGCTGAACACCGGGGAGCTGTTTTTT. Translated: CASYELALLNTGELFF.